These 16 T cell receptor beta chains share one sample of origin, sequenced in a study of CD8+CD57+ T cells in acquired aplastic anemia. For CDR3 and TCR beta VDJ profiling, genomic DNA was the template used. TCRdb reprocessed the reads with MiXCR, giving one entry per CDR3 protein. The sample records 400,000 to 450,000 distinct CDR3 sequences, 55% to 75% being singletons. Sequencing input: sorted CD4+, CD8+, or CD8+CD57+ T cells (not recorded which) from PBMCs. The receptors stem from a human donor in good health, serving as a control.

The chain employs TRBV4-1 and TRBJ2-7; TRBD1 is a possible D gene (5 bases). The CDR3 is made up of 16 amino acids. Germline CDR1 MGHRA, CDR2 YSYEKL. The V and J ends lost 1 base and 2 bases respectively, with 15 bases between them. CDR3 bases: TGCGCCAGCAGCCAAGCGAGGTCACAGGAGACCTACGAGCAGTACTTC. As protein: CASSQARSQETYEQYF.

The sample holds one count of this clonotype. The chain joins TRBV12-3 or TRBV12-4 to TRBJ2-3; D is possibly TRBD1 (6 bases). Trimming took off 2 bases at V and 3 bases at J, with 12 bases between the two ends. This CDR3 is 15 amino acids long. CDR3 loop: CASSLKGGLTDTQYF. DNA of the CDR3: TGTGCCAGCAGTTTAAAAGGGGGTCTGACAGATACGCAGTATTTT.

The table lists this clonotype with a few counts. This chain joins TRBV10-2 and TRBJ2-7, with TRBD1 identical over 9 bases. The CDR3 totals 14 residues. Germline V CDR1 and CDR2: WSHSY, SAAADI. Trimming cost V 7 bases and J 5 bases; bases outside gene matches: 9. The CDR3 bases are TGCGCCAGCAACGCCGGGACAGGGTTCCACGAGCAGTACTTC. Its translation: CASNAGTGFHEQYF.

This clonotype appeared many times. The gene calls are TRBV6-4 and TRBJ1-3; D gene uncertain. CDR3 length: 15 amino acids. The germline V gene encodes CDR1 MRHNA and CDR2 SNTAGT. V gave up 4 bases and J gave up 0 bases, with 10 bases separating them. CDR3 nucleotide sequence: TGTGCCAGCAGTGCAAACAGTGGCTCTGGAAACACCATATATTTT. Its translation is CASSANSGSGNTIYF.

Many counts were recorded for this clonotype. The rearrangement links TRBV25-1 to TRBJ1-1; D ambiguous. CDR1 is MGHDK, CDR2 SYGVNS, per germline. The CDR3 contains 13 residues. Trimming pared 4 bases from V and 0 bases from J, leaving 6 bases between. CDR3 amino acids: CASSVQVNTEAFF. CDR3 DNA sequence: TGTGCCAGCAGTGTACAAGTGAACACTGAAGCTTTCTTT.

Comment on this clonotype: Being one base from a much bigger clone, this may be a read error. The CDR3 DNA reads as TGTGCCAGCAGTGTATCCCGGACCACAGATACGCAGTATTTT. It yields the protein CASSVSRTTDTQYF. The chain carries TRBV12-3 or TRBV12-4 and TRBJ2-3; D unclear. The CDR3 runs to 14 residues. V was trimmed by 5 bases and J by 2 bases, leaving 11 bases between them.

This clonotype has a count of ten or more. This sequence joins TRBV9 and TRBJ2-5; TRBD2 matches at 8 bases. CDR1 is SGDLS and CDR2 is YYNGEE in the germline V gene. The CDR3 sequence is 15 residues long. J gave up 5 bases and V 2 bases, and 8 bases lay outside the gene matches. CDR3 amino acids: CASSVVAGFGETQYF. DNA of the CDR3: TGTGCCAGCAGCGTGGTAGCGGGGTTCGGGGAGACCCAGTACTTC.

Regarding this clonotype: A clone one base away is much larger, so this may be a read error. V usage is TRBV3-1 and J usage is TRBJ2-5, with D hard to call. This CDR3 contains 18 residues. The V and J ends lost 0 bases and 4 bases respectively, with 21 bases between them. The germline CDR1 and CDR2 sequences are LGHDT and YNNKEL (reference sequence). CDR3 bases: TGTGCCAGCAGCCAAGAGCGTTGGCCGACGCATGACCGAGAGACCCAGTACTTC. This codes for CASSQERWPTHDRETQYF.

V gene TRBV7-9 combines with J gene TRBJ2-1, with 8 bases aligning to TRBD2. Germline V gene sequence: CDR1 SEHNR, CDR2 FQNEAQ (reference sequence). Trimming at V came to 1 base and at J to 8 bases, leaving 7 bases not matched to a gene. This CDR3 region has 15 residues. The DNA for the CDR3 is TGTGCCAGCAGCTTAGGGACAGCGGGAGACGATGAGCAGTTCTTC. As protein: CASSLGTAGDDEQFF.

Comment on this clonotype: One junction end disagrees with the germline gene, perhaps due to a read error. The chain employs TRBV7-3 and TRBJ2-7, with no clear D. CDR3 length: 15 residues. Germline-derived CDR1 and CDR2 are SGHTA and FQGTGA. The CDR3 here is CASSAGYAHAYEPYF. The CDR3 DNA follows: TGTGCCAGCAGCGCCGGATATGCCCACGCCTACGAGCCGTACTTC.

V and J are TRBV20-1 and TRBJ1-1; possible D gene TRBD1, 5 bases. Germline CDR1 is DFQATT and CDR2 is SNEGSKA (reference sequence). CDR3 length equals 10 residues. Trimming pared 6 bases from V and 8 bases from J, leaving 10 bases between. CDR3 loop: CSATGGEAFF. In DNA form, the CDR3 reads TGCAGTGCCACTGGGGGAGAAGCTTTCTTT.

This chain joins TRBV2 and TRBJ1-5, with D unclear. Deletions cut 10 bases from V and 16 bases from J, with 32 bases between. From germline, CDR1 is SNHLY and CDR2 FYNNEI. The CDR3 runs to 15 residues. The CDR3 loop is CATSETADPEQYLHF. CDR3 nucleotide sequence: TGTGCCACCAGCGAAACGGCAGACCCTGAGCAGTACCTCCATTTT.

This clonotype was seen at least ten times. This chain uses TRBV9 with TRBJ1-1, with TRBD1 identical over 7 bases. Germline CDR1 reads SGDLS; CDR2 reads YYNGEE. J gave up 1 base and V 0 bases, and 6 bases lay outside the gene matches. The length of the CDR3 is 16 residues. The CDR3 coding sequence is TGTGCCAGCAGCGTAGAGGCAGACAGGGAGAACACTGAAGCTTTCTTT. Protein sequence: CASSVEADRENTEAFF.

In regard to this clonotype: The junction does not match germline at one end; this may be a read error. The genes are TRBV7-3 and TRBJ2-7; tentative D call: TRBD2 (5 bases). CDR3 length: 14 residues. The V gene's germline CDR1 is SGHTA and CDR2 FQGTGA. The CDR3 region is CASSFRGLGYEKDF. CDR3 DNA: TGTGCCAGCAGCTTTCGGGGTCTCGGCTACGAGAAAGATTTC.

J is TRBJ2-7 and V is TRBV2; D not resolved. This CDR3 is 14 amino acids long. Looked up from germline, CDR1 is SNHLY and CDR2 is FYNNEI. The germline V and J ends were trimmed by 5 bases and 5 bases, with 16 bases remaining between them. CDR3 region: CASSSLHRAHEQYV. CDR3 DNA: TGTGCCAGCAGTTCCCTTCACCGGGCGCACGAGCAGTACGTC.

This clonotype appeared many times. The rearrangement joins TRBV6-1 to TRBJ2-7; 9 positions agree with TRBD1. This CDR3 has 14 residues. In germline, CDR1 is MNHNS, CDR2 SASEGT. With V trimmed by 5 bases and J by 7 bases, 9 bases remained unmatched. The CDR3 is CASSPGTGSKEQYF. The CDR3, as DNA: TGTGCCAGCAGTCCCGGGACAGGGAGTAAGGAGCAGTACTTC.